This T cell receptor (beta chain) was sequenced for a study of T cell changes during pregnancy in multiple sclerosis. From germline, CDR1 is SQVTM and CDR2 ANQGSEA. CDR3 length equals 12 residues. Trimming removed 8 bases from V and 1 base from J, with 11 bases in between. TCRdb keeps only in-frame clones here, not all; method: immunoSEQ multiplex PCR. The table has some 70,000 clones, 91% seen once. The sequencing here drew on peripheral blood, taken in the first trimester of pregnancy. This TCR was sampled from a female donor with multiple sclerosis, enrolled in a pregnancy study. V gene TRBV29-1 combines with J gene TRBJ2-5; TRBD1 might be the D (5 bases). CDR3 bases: TGCAGCTGGGGTGGGGCCCAAGAGACCCAGTACTTC. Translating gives CSWGGAQETQYF.